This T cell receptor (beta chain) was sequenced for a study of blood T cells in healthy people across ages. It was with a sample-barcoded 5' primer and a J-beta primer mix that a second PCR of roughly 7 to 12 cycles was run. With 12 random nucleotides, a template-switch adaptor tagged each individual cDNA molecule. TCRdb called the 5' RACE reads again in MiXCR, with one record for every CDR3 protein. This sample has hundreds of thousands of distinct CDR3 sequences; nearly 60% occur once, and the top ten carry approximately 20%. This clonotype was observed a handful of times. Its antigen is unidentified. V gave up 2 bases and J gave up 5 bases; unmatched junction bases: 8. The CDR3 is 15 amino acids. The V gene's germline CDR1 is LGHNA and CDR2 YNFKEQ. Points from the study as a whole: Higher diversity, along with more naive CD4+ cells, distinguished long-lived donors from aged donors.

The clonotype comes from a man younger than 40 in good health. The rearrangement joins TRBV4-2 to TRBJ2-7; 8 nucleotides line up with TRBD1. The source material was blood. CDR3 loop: CASSQPGQGGDEQYF. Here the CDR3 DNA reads TGTGCCAGCAGCCAACCAGGACAGGGCGGCGACGAGCAGTACTTC.